This paragraph covers one T cell receptor (beta chain) sequence. What it binds is unknown. The data are from a study of vaccination effects on CD4 cells after COVID-19. Per germline, CDR1 SGHRS and CDR2 YFSETQ. The CDR3 is 12 amino acids. V was cut by 5 bases and J by 4 bases, with 9 bases left in between. Viral peptide pool expansion of antigen-specific CD4+ T cells preceded sequencing in the ViraFEST assay. When ten to eleven days of culture had elapsed, CD4+ T cells were isolated. Vaccination of participants consisted of two doses of either the BNT162b2 or mRNA-1273 vaccine. IL-2 medium supplanted half the medium on days 3 and 7. Repertoires were generated with immunoSEQ multiplex PCR, while TCRdb's copy carries only in-frame clones and drops some. This table holds tens of thousands of clones, about 86% found once.

The chain has TRBV5-1 and TRBJ2-5, with D possibly TRBD2 on 5 matching bases. The source was CD4+ T cells from PBMCs cultured with HCoV-229E spike peptides, collected after COVID-19 vaccination. This receptor was obtained from a human donor who received a COVID-19 vaccine. For the CDR3, the DNA is TGCGCCAGCAGTGGACTTCGAGAGACCCAGTACTTC. Amino acids: CASSGLRETQYF.